This entry describes one TCR beta chain. Its antigen remains undetermined. Qualities for individual bases were not recorded, and no much larger clone is one base off. Libraries came from the immunoSEQ multiplex PCR assay. The deep sequencing platform assayed roughly 10^5 TCR templates per sample. Genomic DNA extracted from sorted T cells was used for TCRbeta CDR3 sequencing. As for how the authors treated the data: The R programming language was used for clonal analysis of TCRbeta CDR3 data. Unstimulated samples were compared with post-reaction CFSE-low samples to define alloreactive CD4+ and CD8+ clones. Regulatory or non-regulatory origin of alloreactive CD4+ clones was assigned by matching sequences to the sorted unstimulated Treg and non-Treg repertoires. Sourced from immuneACCESS, this table was stored by TCRdb with only in-frame sequences that have V and J called. A share of the clones is absent; for the studies checked, an unresolved V gene accounts for under half, and the remainder has no known explanation. The DNA gave D and trimming, while V, J and clone size come from that table. The sample table contains roughly 100,000 clones; only one count was recorded for 85% to 95% of them. The top ten clonotypes cover 0.62% of the sample.

The data were obtained in a study of siplizumab effects on memory and regulatory T cells (dated by TCRdb to the late 2010s). Study-level background: The study looked at the effect of siplizumab, an anti-CD2 antibody, on alloreactive T-cell subsets in allogeneic mixed lymphocyte reactions made from human PBMCs.

Sorted unstimulated T cells, along with proliferating T cells recovered from mixed lymphocyte reactions, underwent TCRbeta CDR3 sequencing. Fresh whole blood from ten HLA-typed healthy donors was used as the source from which PBMCs were isolated. To map where alloreactive clones came from, CD4+ regulatory T cells in the unstimulated state were FACS-sorted. Summary of the overall study and its limitations: Because sequences below about 10^-5 frequency were poorly captured, only a minor fraction of alloreactive clones could be mapped to unstimulated subsets. Whether proliferating Tregs from siplizumab cultures were suppressive was not functionally confirmed. Greater diversity appeared to be present in unstimulated naive T cells than in memory T cells, and a substantial contribution to the alloresponse seemed to be made by naive cells. Roughly 75-95% of proliferating CD4+ or CD8+ clones could not be assigned a naive or memory phenotype. Of the alloreactive CD4+ clones that could be mapped, the Treg-derived share averaged almost 70% with siplizumab compared with approximately 25% in control reactions. The cumulative frequency of alloreactive sequences that could be traced back to unstimulated CD4+ memory T cells was significantly reduced by siplizumab.

The TCR originated in a human donor in good health. Sequences were obtained from Tregs sorted from blood.

In nucleotide form, the sequence is TGTGCCAGCAGCACCTCCGGGACAGGGTGGAACACTGAAGCTTTCTTT. Its translation is CASSTSGTGWNTEAFF. This sequence uses TRBV7-2 and TRBJ1-1, and TRBD1 matches 9 of the central bases. Based on the germline V gene, the CDR1 and CDR2 sequences are SGHTA and FQGNSA. The CDR3, from cysteine to phenylalanine, totals 16 residues. Of the read, only the CDR3 DNA is kept; its 48 bases are in frame from base 1. Ends trimmed: V by 5 bases, J by 1 base; bases unmatched to a gene: 8. With the rest looked up from the reference TRBV7-2 and TRBJ1-1 genes rather than sequenced, the full variable domain is GAGVSQSPSNKVTEKGKDVELRCDPISGHTALYWYRQSLGQGLEFLIYFQGNSAPDKSGLPSDRFSAERTGGSVSTLTIQRTQQEDSAVYLCASSTSGTGWNTEAFFGQGTRLTVV.